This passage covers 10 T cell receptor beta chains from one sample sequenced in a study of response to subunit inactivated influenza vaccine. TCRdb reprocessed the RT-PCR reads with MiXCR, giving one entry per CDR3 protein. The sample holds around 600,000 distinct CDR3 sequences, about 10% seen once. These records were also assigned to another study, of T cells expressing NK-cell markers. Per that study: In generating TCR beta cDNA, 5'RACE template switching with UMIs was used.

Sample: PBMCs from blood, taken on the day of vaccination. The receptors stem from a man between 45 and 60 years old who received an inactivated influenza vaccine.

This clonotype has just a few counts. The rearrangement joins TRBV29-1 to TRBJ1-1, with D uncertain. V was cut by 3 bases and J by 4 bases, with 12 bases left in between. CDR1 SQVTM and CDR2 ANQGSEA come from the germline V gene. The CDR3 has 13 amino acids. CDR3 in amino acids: CSVEENESTEAFF. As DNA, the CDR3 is TGCAGCGTTGAGGAGAACGAGAGCACTGAAGCTTTCTTT.

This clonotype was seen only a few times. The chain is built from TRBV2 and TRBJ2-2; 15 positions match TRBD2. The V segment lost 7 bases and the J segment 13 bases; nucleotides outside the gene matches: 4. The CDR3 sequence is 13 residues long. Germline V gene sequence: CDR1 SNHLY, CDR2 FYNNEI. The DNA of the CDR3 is TGTGCCAGCATGGGACTAGCGGGGGGTTGGCTGTTTTTT. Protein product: CASMGLAGGWLFF.

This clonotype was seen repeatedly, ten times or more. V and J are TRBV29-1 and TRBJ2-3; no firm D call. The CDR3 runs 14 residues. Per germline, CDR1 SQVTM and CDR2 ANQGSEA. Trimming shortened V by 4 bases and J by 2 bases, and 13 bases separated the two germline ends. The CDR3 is CSVGWGNPTDTQYF. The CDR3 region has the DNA TGCAGCGTTGGATGGGGAAACCCCACAGATACGCAGTATTTT.

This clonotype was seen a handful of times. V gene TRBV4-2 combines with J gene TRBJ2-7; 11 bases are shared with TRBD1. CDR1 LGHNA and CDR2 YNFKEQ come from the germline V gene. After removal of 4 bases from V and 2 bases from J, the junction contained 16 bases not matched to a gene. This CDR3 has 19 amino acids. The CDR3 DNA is TGTGCCAGCAGCCCGGGACAGGGGGGACGGACAGGGAGGACCTACGAGCAGTACTTC. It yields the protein CASSPGQGGRTGRTYEQYF.

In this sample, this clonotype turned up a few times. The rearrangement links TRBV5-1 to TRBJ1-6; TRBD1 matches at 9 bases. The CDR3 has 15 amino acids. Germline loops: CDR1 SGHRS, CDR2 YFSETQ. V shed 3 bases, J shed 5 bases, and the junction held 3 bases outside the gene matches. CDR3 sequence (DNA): TGCGCCAGCAGCTGGACAGGGGAGGATAATTCACCCCTCCACTTT. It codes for CASSWTGEDNSPLHF.

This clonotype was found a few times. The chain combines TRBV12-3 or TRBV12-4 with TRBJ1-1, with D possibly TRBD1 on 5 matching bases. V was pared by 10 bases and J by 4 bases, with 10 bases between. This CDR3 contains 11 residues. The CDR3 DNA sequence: TGTGCCACCCGGGGGTTCACTGAAGCTTTCTTT. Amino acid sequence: CATRGFTEAFF.

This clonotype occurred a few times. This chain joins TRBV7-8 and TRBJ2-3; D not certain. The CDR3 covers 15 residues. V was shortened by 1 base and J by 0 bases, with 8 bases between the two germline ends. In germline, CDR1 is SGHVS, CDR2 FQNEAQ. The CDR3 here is CASSLVQASTDTQYF. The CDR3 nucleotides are TGTGCCAGCAGCTTAGTGCAGGCTAGCACAGATACGCAGTATTTT.

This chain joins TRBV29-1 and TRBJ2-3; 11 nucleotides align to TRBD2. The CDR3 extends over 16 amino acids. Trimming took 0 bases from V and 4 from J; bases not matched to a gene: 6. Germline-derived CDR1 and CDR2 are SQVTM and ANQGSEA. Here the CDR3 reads CSVEDWSSGRADTQYF. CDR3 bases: TGCAGCGTTGAAGATTGGAGTAGCGGGAGGGCAGATACGCAGTATTTT.

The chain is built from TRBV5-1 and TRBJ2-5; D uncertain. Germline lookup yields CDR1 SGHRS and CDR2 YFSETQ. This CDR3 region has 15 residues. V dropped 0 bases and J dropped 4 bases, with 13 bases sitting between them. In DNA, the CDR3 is TGCGCCAGCAGCTTGGAAGCTAGGATGACAGAGACCCAGTACTTC. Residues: CASSLEARMTETQYF. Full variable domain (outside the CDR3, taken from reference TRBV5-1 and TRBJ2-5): KAGVTQTPRYLIKTRGQQVTLSCSPISGHRSVSWYQQTPGQGLQFLFEYFSETQRNKGNFPGRFSGRQFSNSRSEMNVSTLELGDSALYLCASSLEARMTETQYFGPGTRLLVL.

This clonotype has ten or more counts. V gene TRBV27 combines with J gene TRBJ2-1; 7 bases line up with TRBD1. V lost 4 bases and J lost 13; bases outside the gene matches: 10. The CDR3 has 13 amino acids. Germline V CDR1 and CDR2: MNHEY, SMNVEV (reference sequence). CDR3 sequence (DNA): TGTGCCAGCAGTTCCAGACAGGGAAGAGGACAGTTCTTC. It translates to CASSSRQGRGQFF.